The T cell receptor (beta chain) under discussion was sequenced for a study of T-cell memory formation after mild COVID-19 (dated by TCRdb to about 2021). With respect to the entire study: Most TCR sequence clusters were specific to one of the two donors. In a couple of donors, T-cell clones that expanded and contracted after mild COVID-19 were followed by sequencing TCRalpha and TCRbeta repertoires longitudinally. The cohort was made up of two young adult volunteers, one female and one male, who were previously healthy. General conclusions and limits of the study: The detection of some responding clones in pre-infection memory suggests that pre-existing cross-reactive memory T cells joined the SARS-CoV-2 response. Only a couple of mild cases were covered in the study, and larger cohorts including severe cases with pre-infection samples were considered necessary. Contracting CD4+ clones were found mainly in CM and EM memory subsets, while CD8+ clones were enriched in EMRA. Whether the second-wave clones peaking on day 37 were SARS-CoV-2 specific was not confirmed. Balanced CD4/CD8 phenotypes were observed for clones contracting from day 15 to 85, whereas a bias towards CD4+ was observed for a second wave of clones expanding from day 15 to 37.

V and J are truncated by 2 bases and 10 bases respectively, leaving an intervening sequence of 8 bases. Including cysteine and phenylalanine, the CDR3 has 12 amino acids. CDR3 DNA is the only sequence kept; it has 36 bases, read in frame from the first base. The sequencer was an Illumina NovaSeq 6000. TCRalpha and TCRbeta cDNA libraries were constructed by 5'RACE with constant-segment primers, with sample barcodes and unique molecular identifiers being introduced. Trizol reagent was used to extract RNA from every sample. The libraries were amplified in two PCR steps, and the second step added a second sample barcode and Illumina TruSeq adapters. The libraries were sequenced on an Illumina NovaSeq using 2 x 150 bp paired-end reads. For the original study's pipeline: The reads were demultiplexed and collapsed into UMI-guided consensus sequences using migec v1.2.7. Using mixcr v2.1.11, UMI consensuses were aligned to TRA and TRB V and J templates and then assembled into clonotypes. A clonotype was counted as expanded or contracted only when both edgeR and NoisET called the clonotype significant, with the noise models trained on biological replicates. edgeR calls used a false discovery rate-adjusted p below 0.01 and a log2 fold-change threshold of 1. As an exploratory analysis of dynamics, PCA with hierarchical clustering was applied to max-normalized trajectories of the 1000 most abundant clonotypes. Each responding clone was given a CD4 or CD8 phenotype based on the CD4+ and CD8+ repertoires, which had been sequenced separately. The public reads were quality trimmed at Q25 with fastp and then assembled into clones with MiXCR by TCRdb, keeping productive beta chains. Rows merge per CDR3 protein into single entries with the most common DNA and genes. TCRdb, rather than the study authors, made the V and J calls. The sample table shows 310,000 or so distinct CDR3 sequences, and around a sixth are seen once. The ten biggest clones cover roughly 20% of the sample.

Ficoll-Paque density gradient centrifugation was used to isolate PBMCs. Concerning this clonotype itself: Its antigen target is currently unknown. No base quality information exists; no much larger clone differs at one position.

The V gene is TRBV12-3 or TRBV12-4 and the J gene is TRBJ1-4; no D gene call is confident. This TCR came from a man between 18 and 35 years old who had mild COVID-19 (a few samples of this study predate the infection). The sample titles of this study are shuffled in the database, so cell type and time point are left out; the donor was told from shared clones. The sample comprised PBMCs or a T cell subset sorted from them (not recorded which). In nucleotides, the sequence is TGTGCCAGCAGTTTATTGGATGCAAAACTGTTTTTT. The encoded protein is CASSLLDAKLFF.